Described below is a single T cell receptor beta chain sequence and its context. It lacks a known antigen. No much larger clone exists at a distance of one base, and base qualities are not known. The CDR3 holds 13 amino acids from the cysteine to the phenylalanine. CDR3 DNA is the only sequence kept; it has 39 bases, read in frame from the first base. Per the germline V gene, LGHNT is the CDR1 and FRNRAP is the CDR2. V loses 6 bases of germline sequence and J loses 3 bases, and the interval between the two ends is 11 bases. This entry belongs to a study of T cell responses to AZD1222 COVID-19 vaccine (dated by TCRdb to about 2021). Background on the whole study: AZD1222 recipients whose second dose came at about 4 weeks and those whose second dose came at about 12 weeks were combined into one group, since spike-specific TCR depth and breadth did not differ between the two schedules. TCR sequencing covered fewer than 250 trial participants: 207 given two doses of AZD1222 and 26 given two doses of MenACWY control vaccine. Trial participants were enrolled into age subgroups of 18-55, 56-69 and 70-plus years, which contained about 160, 30 and 59 TCR-sequenced participants, respectively. Overall study outcomes, separate from this receptor: Most participants were white British and females outnumbered males, and the authors suggested that clonal diversity may have been underestimated. Because no day 14 peak-response samples were available, repertoires were characterized only after the peak T cell response. Spike-specific TCR breadth and depth rose significantly after two AZD1222 doses compared with day 0 and with MenACWY recipients. Only a handful of AZD1222 recipients were SARS-CoV-2 seropositive at baseline, limiting conclusions about previously exposed vaccinees. Nearly half of unique spike-specific TCRs reportedly recognized epitopes outside regions mutated in the B.1.351 and B.1.1.7 variants. The 56-69-year group was small, and its depth increase did not reach significance, likely because of low power. CD4 TCRs associated with the vaccine covered the entire spike protein, and the dominant responses were in regions 160-218 and 743-854.

The sample's time point label, decoded: baseline before first vaccination. Vaccinee samples came from UK trials COV001 and COV002, including a single-blind randomized controlled phase 2/3 trial of AZD1222 (ChAdOx1 nCoV-19) in healthy adults. For TCRbeta chain sequencing, PBMC samples were collected from trial participants at day 0 and at day 28 after the second dose. The CDR3 regions of human TCRbeta chains were subjected to immunosequencing. Per the original workflow: Repertoire TCRs were checked for matches against a reference library of SARS-CoV-2-specific TCRs that had been generated using the MIRA antigen-specificity platform. Breadth meant the fraction of unique TCRs that were SARS-CoV-2-associated, whereas depth meant the fraction of total T cells that were SARS-CoV-2-associated. Using the MIRA data, every spike-specific TCR was mapped to the spike region that the TCR reacted to and assigned to either a CD4 or a CD8 class. Log10-transformed breadth and depth values were compared by one-way ANOVA with Sidak's multiple comparisons tests. Imported from immuneACCESS, the table was reduced by TCRdb to in-frame sequences with V and J called. These copies leave out some clones; in studies compared against another copy, an unresolved V gene accounts for under half, and the cause of the remainder is not known. That table supplies the V and J calls and clone size; D and trimming were determined from the DNA. This sample comprises approximately 110,000 clones, about 92% of them detected only once. 1.2% of the sample comes from the top ten.

Here the sequenced sample was peripheral blood, taken on day 0 of AZD1222 vaccination. In this chain, TRBV12-5 is recombined with TRBJ1-1; the D segment could be TRBD1, given 5 matching bases. This TCR was sampled from an adult in good health. The CDR3 protein: CASGVREDTEAFF. The nucleotide sequence reads TGTGCTAGTGGCGTCAGGGAGGACACTGAAGCTTTCTTT. With the portions outside the CDR3 filled from the reference TRBV12-5 and TRBJ1-1 genes, the complete variable region becomes DARVTQTPRHKVTEMGQEVTMRCQPILGHNTVFWYRQTMMQGLELLAYFRNRAPLDDSGMPKDRFSAEMPDATLATLKIQPSEPRDSAVYFCASGVREDTEAFFGQGTRLTVV.